The clone carrying this T cell receptor beta chain has a count of ten or more. Arm-PCR of CDR3 regions with iRepertoire HTBI primers generated TCR beta libraries. One entry per CDR3 protein, called by TCRdb with MiXCR from the multiplex PCR reads. Of approximately 540,000 distinct CDR3 sequences in the sample, more than 10% were seen once. This entry comes from a study of regulatory T cells in long-lasting Graves disease. The CDR3 runs to 15 residues. V was pared by 5 bases and J by 1 base, with 4 bases of the junction left unmatched. Germline V CDR1 and CDR2: SGHAT, FQNNGV. The time point was: newly diagnosed GD, antithyroid drugs for less than 3 months. The TCR library was made from RNA extracted from PBMCs. This sample also appeared in a second study, on T cells in Graves' hyperthyroidism and ophthalmopathy. That investigation notes: Patients with ophthalmopathy were separated from those with stable hyperthyroidism by a 13 V-J model.

The chain links TRBV11-2 to TRBJ2-7, with 11 nucleotides matching TRBD2. The source is a woman in her 30s with Graves disease. Sequences were derived from peripheral blood mononuclear cells (PBMCs), sampled at new diagnosis, from a patient treated with antithyroid drugs. The CDR3, as DNA: TGTGCCAGCAGCGTTACTAGCGGGGGTTCCTACGAGCAGTACTTC. It yields the protein CASSVTSGGSYEQYF.